These T cell receptor beta chains were read from a single sample in a study of graft-versus-host responses after intestinal transplantation. Their antigens remain unidentified. Sequencing was performed with immunoSEQ multiplex PCR; in TCRdb, only in-frame clones are kept and a portion is missing. The sample includes about 96,000 clones, 92% of them seen just once. Sequenced material: unstimulated CD4+ T cells sorted from spleen or lymph node cells, taken before intestinal transplant. Receptors originate from a human donor who received an intestinal transplant. The CDR3 runs from the conserved cysteine through the conserved F or W. Fields, in order: V gene, D gene, clone size, J gene, CDR3 protein, CDR3 DNA. The D gene is left open where the match is weak. Not every row has a clone size; where given, it reads once, few, many or a size class.

v_call: TRBV25-1; d_call: .; clone_size: .; j_call: TRBJ2-5; cdr3_aa: CASSEGRFGAETQYF; cdr3_nt: TGTGCCAGCAGTGAAGGGAGATTCGGTGCCGAGACCCAGTACTTC
v_call: TRBV30; d_call: TRBD2; clone_size: .; j_call: TRBJ2-1; cdr3_aa: CAWSPMTSGRVVEFF; cdr3_nt: TGTGCCTGGAGTCCAATGACTAGCGGGAGGGTGGTGGAGTTCTTC
v_call: TRBV19; d_call: .; clone_size: once; j_call: TRBJ1-5; cdr3_aa: CASRTIGGGGNQPQHF; cdr3_nt: TGTGCCAGTAGAACAATCGGCGGGGGCGGCAATCAGCCCCAGCATTTT
v_call: TRBV7-9; d_call: TRBD1; clone_size: .; j_call: TRBJ2-1; cdr3_aa: CASSQNGQGFDEQFF; cdr3_nt: TGTGCCAGCAGCCAAAACGGACAGGGTTTCGATGAGCAGTTCTTC
v_call: TRBV2; d_call: .; clone_size: .; j_call: TRBJ1-6; cdr3_aa: CARGGSSYNSPLHF; cdr3_nt: TGTGCCAGGGGAGGGAGCTCCTATAATTCACCCCTCCACTTT
v_call: TRBV10-1; d_call: .; clone_size: .; j_call: TRBJ2-1; cdr3_aa: CASSDRLPGSSVF; cdr3_nt: TGCGCCAGCAGTGATCGGCTACCGGGATCCTCAGTCTTC
v_call: TRBV18; d_call: TRBD1; clone_size: .; j_call: TRBJ2-4; cdr3_aa: CASSPAGQGENIQYF; cdr3_nt: TGTGCCAGCTCACCAGCTGGACAGGGCGAAAACATTCAGTACTTC
v_call: TRBV30; d_call: TRBD1; clone_size: .; j_call: TRBJ1-2; cdr3_aa: CAGVDRDGYGYTF; cdr3_nt: TGTGCTGGCGTAGACAGGGATGGCTATGGCTACACCTTC
v_call: TRBV19; d_call: .; clone_size: once; j_call: TRBJ1-5; cdr3_aa: CASSIGAGWDQPQHF; cdr3_nt: TGTGCCAGTAGTATAGGGGCAGGGTGGGATCAGCCCCAGCATTTT
v_call: TRBV6-5; d_call: TRBD1; clone_size: .; j_call: TRBJ2-1; cdr3_aa: CASSRHRGRDNEQFF; cdr3_nt: TGTGCCAGCAGCCGACACAGGGGAAGGGACAATGAGCAGTTCTTC
v_call: TRBV6-1; d_call: TRBD1; clone_size: .; j_call: TRBJ2-7; cdr3_aa: CASSGRDRGSYEQYF; cdr3_nt: TGTGCCAGCAGTGGCCGGGACAGGGGGTCCTACGAGCAGTACTTC
v_call: TRBV6-4; d_call: TRBD1; clone_size: .; j_call: TRBJ1-2; cdr3_aa: CASTVDTGGRYGYIF; cdr3_nt: TGTGCCAGCACGGTCGACACAGGGGGCAGGTATGGCTACATCTTC
v_call: TRBV7-8; d_call: .; clone_size: .; j_call: TRBJ2-7; cdr3_aa: CASSPLMGHEQYF; cdr3_nt: TGTGCCAGCAGCCCACTTATGGGCCACGAGCAGTACTTC
v_call: TRBV6-6; d_call: .; clone_size: .; j_call: TRBJ1-5; cdr3_aa: CASSFDGNQPQHF; cdr3_nt: TGTGCCAGCAGTTTTGACGGGAATCAGCCCCAGCATTTT
v_call: TRBV25-1; d_call: .; clone_size: once; j_call: TRBJ1-2; cdr3_aa: CASSELRGFSYGYTF; cdr3_nt: TGTGCCAGCAGTGAATTGCGGGGGTTCAGCTATGGCTACACCTTC
v_call: TRBV2; d_call: .; clone_size: .; j_call: TRBJ2-5; cdr3_aa: CASSDHFGATETQYF; cdr3_nt: TGTGCCAGCAGTGACCATTTCGGAGCGACCGAGACCCAGTACTTC
v_call: TRBV2; d_call: TRBD1; clone_size: once; j_call: TRBJ2-2; cdr3_aa: CASSDRGTGELFF; cdr3_nt: TGTGCCAGCAGTGACAGGGGGACCGGGGAGCTGTTTTTT
v_call: TRBV19; d_call: .; clone_size: few; j_call: TRBJ2-1; cdr3_aa: CASRRVGVNEQFF; cdr3_nt: TGTGCCAGTAGAAGGGTGGGAGTCAATGAGCAGTTCTTC
v_call: TRBV5-1; d_call: TRBD1; clone_size: .; j_call: TRBJ2-1; cdr3_aa: CASSLAAGGDNEQFF; cdr3_nt: TGCGCCAGCAGCTTGGCTGCAGGGGGTGACAATGAGCAGTTCTTC
v_call: TRBV18; d_call: .; clone_size: .; j_call: TRBJ1-1; cdr3_aa: CASSPARDTEAFF; cdr3_nt: TGTGCCAGCTCACCTGCGCGGGACACTGAAGCTTTCTTT
v_call: TRBV5-1; d_call: .; clone_size: .; j_call: TRBJ2-2; cdr3_aa: CASSLGSNPGTGELFF; cdr3_nt: TGCGCCAGCAGCTTGGGGAGTAATCCTGGCACCGGGGAGCTGTTTTTT
v_call: TRBV11-2; d_call: .; clone_size: .; j_call: TRBJ1-3; cdr3_aa: CASSLSQVIAGNTIYF; cdr3_nt: TGTGCCAGCAGCTTAAGCCAGGTTATAGCTGGAAACACCATATATTTT
v_call: TRBV9; d_call: .; clone_size: .; j_call: TRBJ1-1; cdr3_aa: CASSRQMNTEAFF; cdr3_nt: TGTGCCAGCAGTAGACAGATGAACACTGAAGCTTTCTTT
v_call: TRBV9; d_call: TRBD2; clone_size: .; j_call: TRBJ2-3; cdr3_aa: CASSPRGGGVTDTQYF; cdr3_nt: TGTGCCAGCAGCCCCCGGGGCGGGGGGGTCACAGATACGCAGTATTTT
v_call: TRBV9; d_call: TRBD1; clone_size: .; j_call: TRBJ1-2; cdr3_aa: CASSPGQGILVGGYTF; cdr3_nt: TGTGCCAGCAGCCCGGGACAGGGGATACTCGTCGGCGGCTACACCTTC